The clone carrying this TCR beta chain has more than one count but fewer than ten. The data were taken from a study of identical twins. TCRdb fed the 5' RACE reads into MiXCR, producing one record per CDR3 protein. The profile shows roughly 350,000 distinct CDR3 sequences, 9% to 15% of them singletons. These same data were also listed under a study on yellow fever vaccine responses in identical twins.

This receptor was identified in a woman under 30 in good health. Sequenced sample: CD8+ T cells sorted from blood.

Here the CDR3 reads CSVQVSGYEQYF. The CDR3 DNA is TGCAGCGTTCAGGTTTCGGGCTACGAGCAGTACTTC. The rearrangement joins TRBV29-1 to TRBJ2-7, with D uncertain. Germline lookup yields CDR1 SQVTM and CDR2 ANQGSEA. The CDR3 runs 12 residues. V was trimmed by 5 bases and J by 3 bases, leaving 11 bases between them.